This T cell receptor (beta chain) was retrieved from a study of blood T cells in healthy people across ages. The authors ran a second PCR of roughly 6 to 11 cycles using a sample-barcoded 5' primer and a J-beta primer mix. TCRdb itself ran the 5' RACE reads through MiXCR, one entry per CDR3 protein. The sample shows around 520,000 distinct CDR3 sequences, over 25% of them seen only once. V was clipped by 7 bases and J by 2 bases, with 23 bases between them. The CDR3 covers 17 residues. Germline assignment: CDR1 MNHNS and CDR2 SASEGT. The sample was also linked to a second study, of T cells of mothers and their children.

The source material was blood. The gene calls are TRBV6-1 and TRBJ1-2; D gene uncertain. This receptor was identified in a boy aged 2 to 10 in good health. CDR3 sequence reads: CASTSAAAGRLNYGYTF. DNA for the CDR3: TGTGCCAGCACCTCTGCGGCCGCGGGCAGACTCAACTATGGCTACACCTTC.